This T cell receptor beta chain was obtained from a study of early stage breast cancer tumors. Study overall: Of some 16 invasive breast tumors, about a dozen were hormone receptor-positive, HER2-negative.

The data were produced by immunoSEQ multiplex PCR, yet TCRdb's version contains in-frame clones alone and is incomplete. The repertoire holds over 15,000 clones, with 83% as singletons. This clone was seen once. Antigen unknown. Study-level findings and limits: Comparing each tissue with blood distinguished tumor from normal in 14 of 16 patients.

The sequenced sample consisted of blood. The receptor comes from a person in their 70s with breast cancer.

The CDR3 sequence is CASSFGQGPGNEQFF. CDR3 nucleotide sequence: TGTGCCAGCAGCTTCGGACAGGGGCCGGGCAATGAGCAGTTCTTC. The rearrangement uses TRBV7-7 and TRBJ2-1, with TRBD1 matching over 9 bases. Germline lookup yields CDR1 SSHAT and CDR2 FNYEAQ (reference sequence). Trimming at V came to 3 bases and at J to 6 bases, leaving 6 bases not matched to a gene. There are 15 residues in the CDR3.